Following are 27 T cell receptor beta chains from one sample sequenced in a study of T-cell memory formation after mild COVID-19. TCRdb itself ran the 5' RACE reads through MiXCR, one entry per CDR3 protein. The sample includes some 48,000 distinct CDR3 sequences, roughly 27% of them seen just once. The sample was PBMCs or a T cell subset sorted from them (not recorded which). These receptors were obtained from a man aged 18 to 30 who had mild COVID-19 (a few samples of this study predate the infection). Cell type and time point are not known.

In its sample, this clonotype was seen a few times. This rearrangement joins TRBV7-2 to TRBJ2-3; 9 positions agree with TRBD2. The CDR3 spans 17 residues. CDR1 and CDR2 from the germline V gene are SGHTA and FQGNSA. The V gene end was trimmed by 2 bases and the J gene end by 4 bases; junction bases not matched to a gene: 10. CDR3: CASSLIPAGGYSDTQYF. Written as DNA, the CDR3 is TGTGCCAGCAGCTTAATCCCAGCGGGGGGCTATTCAGATACGCAGTATTTT.

This clonotype was detected once. This chain links TRBV18 with TRBJ2-3, with D perhaps TRBD1 (5 bases). Per the germline V gene, CDR1 is KGHSH and CDR2 is LQKENI. The CDR3 is 16 residues long. Trimming removed 0 bases at V and 4 bases at J, with 14 bases between. The CDR3 loop is CASSPPRGALADTQYF. CDR3 bases: TGTGCCAGCTCACCACCGCGTGGGGCCCTCGCAGATACGCAGTATTTT.

The rearrangement links TRBV6-6 to TRBJ1-5; TRBD1 might be the D (6 bases). The V end lost 5 bases, the J end lost 3 bases, and 11 bases lay between the germline ends. The CDR3 is 14 residues long. Germline loops: CDR1 MNHNY, CDR2 SVGAGI (reference sequence). The CDR3: CASSHGQLNQPQHF. The CDR3, as DNA: TGTGCCAGCAGTCATGGACAGCTCAATCAGCCCCAGCATTTT.

The chain combines TRBV2 with TRBJ2-1; 9 bases align to TRBD2. The CDR3 is 15 amino acids. Unmatched junction bases numbered 14, after V lost 9 bases and J lost 8 bases. The germline V gene has CDR1 SNHLY and CDR2 FYNNEI. CDR3: CASPGTSTRLDEQFF. The CDR3 DNA follows: TGTGCCAGTCCGGGGACTAGCACCCGACTGGATGAGCAGTTCTTC.

The chain is built from TRBV6-5 and TRBJ2-5, with TRBD2 as a possible D gene (6 bases). Germline V lookup: CDR1 MNHEY, CDR2 SVGAGI. Trimming removed 4 bases from V and 3 bases from J, with 15 bases in between. CDR3 length: 15 amino acids. DNA for the CDR3: TGTGCCAGCAGTTTTTCGGGGGACTCAGAAGAGACCCAGTACTTC. Its translation: CASSFSGDSEETQYF.

V usage is TRBV9 and J usage is TRBJ2-1; D gene ambiguous. Germline V gene data show CDR1 as SGDLS and CDR2 as YYNGEE. This CDR3 is 12 amino acids long. Trimming pared 3 bases from V and 7 bases from J, leaving 8 bases between. The DNA of the CDR3 is TGTGCCAGCAGCGGGAGACAAAATGAGCAGTTCTTC. Its translation is CASSGRQNEQFF.

V gene TRBV29-1 combines with J gene TRBJ2-7; the D call may be TRBD1 or TRBD2 (5 bases each). Trimming took off 0 bases at V and 3 bases at J, with 15 bases between the two ends. Per germline, CDR1 SQVTM and CDR2 ANQGSEA. The length of the CDR3 is 15 residues. Written as DNA, the CDR3 is TGCAGCGTTGAAGATCCGGAAGGGACCGTCTACGAGCAGTACTTC. Amino acids: CSVEDPEGTVYEQYF.

A few counts support this clonotype. The chain couples TRBV12-3 or TRBV12-4 to TRBJ2-7, with D tentatively TRBD1 (5 bases). The ends were cut back, 6 bases at V and 3 bases at J, with 21 bases in the middle. This CDR3 comprises 16 residues. CDR3: CASSIPGHLDDYEQYV. Here the CDR3 DNA reads TGTGCCAGCAGCATACCTGGACATTTGGACGACTACGAGCAGTACGTC.

The chain employs TRBV6-5 and TRBJ1-1; possibly TRBD1 for D (5 bases). This CDR3 has 14 amino acids. V was shortened by 0 bases and J by 6 bases, with 11 bases between the two germline ends. Germline V gene sequence: CDR1 MNHEY, CDR2 SVGAGI. The CDR3 spells CASSYSTATSEAFF. The CDR3 DNA reads TGTGCCAGCAGTTACTCGACAGCTACCTCTGAAGCTTTCTTT.

The rearrangement joins TRBV10-2 to TRBJ2-3; possibly TRBD2 for D (6 bases). From germline, CDR1 is WSHSY and CDR2 SAAADI. The ends were cut back, 6 bases at V and 3 bases at J, with 13 bases in the middle. The CDR3 covers 14 residues. The CDR3 protein is CASRTRGATDTQYF. The CDR3 DNA reads TGCGCCAGCAGGACGCGCGGGGCGACAGATACGCAGTATTTT.

The rearrangement links TRBV27 to TRBJ2-7; possible D gene TRBD1, 5 bases. Germline CDR1 and CDR2: MNHEY and SMNVEV (reference sequence). The CDR3 runs 15 residues. V was clipped by 6 bases and J by 2 bases, with 17 bases between them. CDR3 sequence: CASSLGATTPYEQYF. CDR3 coding DNA: TGTGCCAGCAGCTTAGGGGCCACAACTCCCTACGAGCAGTACTTC.

The chain is built from TRBV5-6 and TRBJ2-7; TRBD1 aligns across 12 bases. V was clipped by 4 bases and J by 5 bases; unmatched bases: 7. This CDR3 spans 15 amino acids. The V gene's germline CDR1 is SGHDT and CDR2 YYEEEE. The CDR3 reads CASSLRDRGRNEQYF. CDR3 coding DNA: TGTGCCAGCAGCCTCCGGGACAGGGGGCGAAACGAGCAGTACTTC.

With regard to this clonotype: The germline gene is not matched at one end of the junction; a read error may be the cause. The gene calls are TRBV7-9 and TRBJ2-7; 7 bases line up with TRBD1. Per germline, CDR1 SEHNR and CDR2 FQNEAQ (reference sequence). The CDR3 is 12 residues long. CDR3 DNA: TGTGCCAGCAGCTTAGCGCTGACAGGGAAGGACTTC. Translating it yields CASSLALTGKDF.

This clonotype was seen ten or more times. The chain couples TRBV12-3 or TRBV12-4 to TRBJ2-5; weak D call: TRBD1 (6 bases). The CDR3 extends over 13 amino acids. Trimming removed 7 bases from V and 9 bases from J, with 18 bases in between. In DNA form, the CDR3 reads TGTGCCAGCACCCCGACAGCCGCAGGGGCCCAGTACTTC. This translates into CASTPTAAGAQYF.

The rearrangement joins TRBV20-1 to TRBJ2-2, with TRBD2 identical over 12 bases. With 4 bases clipped from V and 5 bases from J, the junction kept 14 bases outside the gene matches. This CDR3 is 18 amino acids long. Germline V gene data show CDR1 as DFQATT and CDR2 as SNEGSKA (reference sequence). DNA of the CDR3: TGCAGTGCTATAAGGAGTCTAGCGGGGGGGCCGCGGACCGGGGAGCTGTTTTTT. Translation: CSAIRSLAGGPRTGELFF.

This clonotype showed up many times. This chain uses TRBV11-2 with TRBJ2-1; 12 bases map to TRBD2. This CDR3 is built from 16 residues. Germline-derived CDR1 and CDR2 are SGHAT and FQNNGV. J gave up 10 bases and V 5 bases, and 12 bases lay outside the gene matches. Here the CDR3 DNA reads TGTGCCAGCAGCCTCCTAGCGGGGGGGCGACATCGGGAGCAGTTCTTC. This gives the protein CASSLLAGGRHREQFF.

The gene calls are TRBV5-1 and TRBJ2-5, with 8 bases fitting TRBD2. Germline trimming cut 4 bases from V and 1 base from J; bases unmatched to any gene: 9. This CDR3 is 16 amino acids long. Germline V lookup: CDR1 SGHRS, CDR2 YFSETQ. The CDR3 loop reads CASSPEAGVRQETQYF. CDR3 sequence (DNA): TGCGCCAGCAGCCCAGAAGCGGGAGTACGCCAAGAGACCCAGTACTTC.

The chain is built from TRBV12-3 or TRBV12-4 and TRBJ2-7; the D gene is possibly TRBD1 (6 bases). The CDR3 runs to 13 residues. V shed 3 bases and J shed 5 bases, with 11 bases lying between them. The CDR3 sequence is CASSFRRGHEQYF. Here the CDR3 DNA reads TGTGCCAGCAGTTTCCGCAGGGGCCACGAGCAGTACTTC.

The chain couples TRBV12-3 or TRBV12-4 to TRBJ2-1; 9 bases are a match to TRBD1. The CDR3 has 20 residues. V was clipped by 7 bases and J by 4 bases; unmatched bases: 23. CDR3 in amino acids: CASTISPGQGDGYAYNEQFF. CDR3 DNA: TGTGCCAGCACCATCTCTCCGGGACAGGGAGATGGTTACGCATACAATGAGCAGTTCTTC.

This sequence joins TRBV27 and TRBJ2-5; perhaps TRBD1 as D (8 bases). Trimming removed 6 bases at V and 2 bases at J, with 19 bases between. This CDR3 has 16 amino acids. In germline, CDR1 is MNHEY, CDR2 SMNVEV (reference sequence). This chain's CDR3 is CASRPTGGGYQETQYF. The CDR3, as DNA: TGTGCCAGCAGACCCACAGGGGGAGGGTATCAAGAGACCCAGTACTTC.

The chain couples TRBV4-2 to TRBJ1-5; a weak D match, TRBD1 (5 bases). The CDR3 consists of 18 residues. The V end lost 0 bases, the J end lost 2 bases, and 17 bases lay between the germline ends. Looked up from germline, CDR1 is LGHNA and CDR2 is YNFKEQ. CDR3 bases: TGTGCCAGCAGCCAAGATATCGACAGTTGGATTCGCAATCAGCCCCAGCATTTT. Translation: CASSQDIDSWIRNQPQHF.

This clonotype showed up just a few times. As DNA, the CDR3 is TGTGCCAGCAGTCCCGACAGCTTCACAGATACGCAGTATTTT. It codes for CASSPDSFTDTQYF. The V call is TRBV12-3 or TRBV12-4, the J call TRBJ2-3; D perhaps matches TRBD1 (5 bases). CDR3 size: 14 residues. The V and J ends lost 5 bases and 2 bases respectively, with 11 bases between them.

This clonotype turned up a few times. The gene calls are TRBV5-1 and TRBJ2-7; D unclear. V gave up 1 base and J gave up 2 bases, with 16 bases separating them. Germline CDR1 is SGHRS and CDR2 is YFSETQ. CDR3 length equals 16 residues. In nucleotides, the CDR3 is TGCGCCAGCAGCTTGACGGGTACTACGCCGGCCTACGAGCAGTACTTC. Amino acid sequence: CASSLTGTTPAYEQYF.

This clonotype was observed a handful of times. CDR3 coding DNA: TGTGCCAGCAGCGCCCGGATTCAGCCCCAGCATTTT. Translated: CASSARIQPQHF. The chain is built from TRBV6-9 and TRBJ1-5; no reliable D call. Trimming pared 6 bases from V and 6 bases from J, leaving 9 bases between. The V gene's germline CDR1 is MNHGY and CDR2 SVAAGI. The CDR3 contains 12 residues.

This chain uses TRBV5-4 with TRBJ2-1; no firm D call. Trimming pared 4 bases from V and 9 bases from J, leaving 11 bases between. CDR3 length: 12 residues. Per germline, CDR1 SGHNT and CDR2 YYREEE (reference sequence). CDR3 bases: TGTGCCAGCAGCGACGAGAAGGTTGAGCAGTTCTTC. It yields the protein CASSDEKVEQFF.

The rearrangement links TRBV4-2 to TRBJ2-4, with a possible D match to TRBD2 (6 bases). Germline CDR1 is LGHNA and CDR2 is YNFKEQ. This CDR3 comprises 16 residues. With 4 bases removed from V and 8 bases from J, the gap between germline ends came to 21 bases. The CDR3 DNA follows: TGTGCCAGCAGCCCCCCCTCTCACCTGAGGAGGGACATTCAGTACTTC. Protein sequence: CASSPPSHLRRDIQYF.

This clonotype has only one observation. CDR3 sequence reads: CASRTGTGDGYTF. CDR3 sequence (DNA): TGTGCCAGCAGAACCGGGACAGGGGACGGCTACACCTTC. The genes are TRBV6-5 and TRBJ1-2; TRBD1 agrees at 10 bases. Germline V gene data show CDR1 as MNHEY and CDR2 as SVGAGI. The CDR3 consists of 13 residues. Unmatched junction bases numbered 6, after V lost 6 bases and J lost 8 bases.